This TCR beta chain was sequenced for a study of blood T cells in healthy people across ages. Study-wide results and limits: The study found more naive CD4+ cells and higher diversity in long-lived than aged donors.

Germline loops: CDR1 SGHDN, CDR2 FVKESK. V was cut by 1 base and J by 5 bases, with 14 bases left in between. There are 15 residues in the CDR3. Each donor supplied approximately 10 milliliters of peripheral blood. Researchers isolated at least 6.5 million PBMCs per sample. Points on this clonotype: The antigen is undetermined.

With a J-beta primer mix and a sample-barcoded 5' primer, a second PCR ran roughly 6 to 11 cycles. MiXCR was run by TCRdb on the 5' RACE reads, yielding one entry per CDR3 protein. Of roughly 1,300,000 distinct CDR3 sequences in the sample, around 59% were seen once. Sequenced: blood. J is TRBJ2-5 and V is TRBV14; D gene unclear. The clonotype originates from a man aged 18-30 years in good health. The CDR3: CASSQGTSWGETQYF. Here the CDR3 DNA reads TGTGCCAGCAGCCAAGGGACCTCATGGGGTGAGACCCAGTACTTC.